This TCR beta chain comes out of a study of blood T cell repertoires in COVID-19. The CDR3 loop spans 16 amino acids. The V end was cut by 2 bases, the J end by 1 base, with 14 bases between. The germline V gene encodes CDR1 SGHTA and CDR2 FQGNSA. Method: immunoSEQ multiplex PCR; TCRdb's copy keeps in-frame clones and lacks some. In the table there are about 43,000 clones, roughly nine tenths of which are singletons. This receptor was taken from a human donor in a cohort sampled during active COVID-19. Sequenced material: peripheral blood. This chain connects TRBV7-2 to TRBJ1-1, with D tentatively TRBD1 (5 bases). This CDR3 reads CASSLHAGRKNTEAFF. Written as DNA, the CDR3 is TGTGCCAGCAGCTTACACGCAGGGAGGAAGAACACTGAAGCTTTCTTT.